The sequence of this TCR beta chain was determined in a study of T cell responses to AZD1222 COVID-19 vaccine. The study's findings and limits: Nearly half of spike-specific TCRs reportedly target unmutated variant regions. Baseline serostatus was positive in only six AZD1222 recipients.

Profiled with immunoSEQ multiplex PCR; TCRdb holds only in-frame clones, not every one. The sample lists 150,000 or so clones, 94% seen once, with approximately 0.58% in the top ten. About this clone: Its antigen is not known. The identical CDR3 is also encoded by other nucleotide sequences in the sample.

This clonotype originated in an adult in good health. Sequenced material: peripheral blood, taken on day 0 of AZD1222 vaccination.

Here the CDR3 reads CASSLTGYTEAFF. CDR3 nucleotide sequence: TGTGCCAGCAGTCTTACAGGCTACACTGAAGCTTTCTTT. The gene calls are TRBV6-5 and TRBJ1-1, with D perhaps matching TRBD1 (5 bases). CDR1 and CDR2 from the germline V gene are MNHEY and SVGAGI. The CDR3 sequence is 13 residues long. V dropped 5 bases and J dropped 3 bases, with 10 bases sitting between them.